The 15 T cell receptor beta chains below come from one sample, sequenced in a study of shared clonotypes between healthy human individuals (dated by TCRdb to the early 2020s). Libraries came from the immunoSEQ multiplex PCR assay. The source is immuneACCESS, and TCRdb retained only in-frame sequences with V and J called. Part of the clones is not carried over; for the studies checked, unresolved V genes explain less than half of this, and the remainder is unexplained. The sample table holds 2 million to 2.5 million clones, of which just under 95% were seen once. The top ten hold approximately 1.2% of the sample. CD8 naive samples were obtained by positive selection for CCR7 among CD45RO-negative cells, yielding a CD45RA+CCR7+ population from which TemRA cells were excluded. The sequenced sample was naive CD8+ T cells sorted from blood. The cell subset or site label corresponds to: CD45RA+CCR7+. The receptors were gathered from a young man in good health.

A word on this clone: Different DNA sequences within this sample yield the same CDR3. The CDR3 loop reads CASSFRGNSYEQYF. The CDR3 DNA reads TGTGCCAGCAGTTTTCGTGGCAACTCCTACGAGCAGTACTTC. The chain carries TRBV28 and TRBJ2-7; D is unresolved. The CDR3 totals 14 residues. CDR1 MDHEN and CDR2 SYDVKM come from the germline V gene. Between the trimmed V and J ends, which lost 3 bases and 0 bases, there was a span of 9 bases.

V usage is TRBV30 and J usage is TRBJ2-1, with 7 positions matching TRBD2. The CDR3 is 15 residues long. Germline V gene sequence: CDR1 GTSNPN, CDR2 SVGIG (reference sequence). J gave up 4 bases and V 0 bases, and 6 bases lay outside the gene matches. The CDR3 DNA is TGTGCCTGGAGTGTCACAAGGGAGGGATACAATGAGCAGTTCTTC. The encoded protein is CAWSVTREGYNEQFF.

The chain couples TRBV2 to TRBJ1-6, with 9 bases lining up with TRBD1. Trimming at V came to 5 bases and at J to 10 bases, leaving 12 bases not matched to a gene. The CDR3 runs 16 residues. The germline CDR1 and CDR2 sequences are SNHLY and FYNNEI. In nucleotides, the CDR3 is TGTGCCAGCAGTTTCCGGGACAGGGAGTTTGGATCACCCCTCCACTTT. Translation gives CASSFRDREFGSPLHF.

The genes are TRBV5-8 and TRBJ2-2; 8 bases agree with TRBD1. Trimming took 3 bases from V and 5 from J; bases not matched to a gene: 9. The CDR3 has 16 amino acids. The germline V gene encodes CDR1 SGHTS and CDR2 YDEGEE. For the CDR3, the DNA is TGTGCCAGCAGCTCCTGGACAGGGAGTGATACCGGGGAGCTGTTTTTT. It encodes CASSSWTGSDTGELFF.

The V call is TRBV5-1, the J call TRBJ1-3; D is unresolved. This CDR3 has 15 residues. V lost 2 bases and J 0 bases, leaving 9 bases between the germline ends. Germline assignment: CDR1 SGHRS and CDR2 YFSETQ. CDR3 sequence: CASSFDGYSGNTIYF. The DNA of the CDR3 is TGCGCCAGCAGCTTTGATGGGTACTCTGGAAACACCATATATTTT.

This sequence joins TRBV4-1 and TRBJ2-5; the D is unclear. This CDR3 is 15 amino acids long. CDR1 MGHRA and CDR2 YSYEKL come from the germline V gene. V lost 0 bases and J lost 4, with 12 bases in between. CDR3 sequence (DNA): TGCGCCAGCAGCCAAGAGGACCAGGTCGCAGAGACCCAGTACTTC. It translates to CASSQEDQVAETQYF.

J is TRBJ2-5 and V is TRBV7-9; D unresolved. V was clipped by 1 base and J by 4 bases, with 7 bases between them. This CDR3 comprises 13 residues. Germline V gene sequence: CDR1 SEHNR, CDR2 FQNEAQ (reference sequence). The DNA for the CDR3 is TGTGCCAGCAGCTTAGGTTTGAGAGAGACCCAGTACTTC. This encodes CASSLGLRETQYF.

This chain uses TRBV9 with TRBJ2-5; TRBD2 matches at 8 bases. CDR3 size: 14 residues. CDR1 and CDR2 from the germline V gene are SGDLS and YYNGEE. V was clipped by 6 bases and J by 5 bases; unmatched bases: 9. Here the CDR3 DNA reads TGTGCCAGCACCCCGGGGGGGGGCACGGAGACCCAGTACTTC. This encodes CASTPGGGTETQYF.

The V gene is TRBV2, the J gene TRBJ1-6, with 8 bases that match TRBD1. The V and J ends lost 7 bases and 5 bases, in that order; junction bases with no gene match: 13. The CDR3 sequence is 17 residues long. Germline values: CDR1 SNHLY, CDR2 FYNNEI. CDR3 in DNA: TGTGCCAGCACTTACCCACAGGGGGAGAAGGATAATTCACCCCTCCACTTT. Translating it yields CASTYPQGEKDNSPLHF.

The genes are TRBV7-2 and TRBJ1-1; TRBD1 matches at 8 bases. The CDR3 has 17 residues. Germline CDR1 reads SGHTA; CDR2 reads FQGNSA. The V and J ends lost 2 bases and 5 bases, in that order; junction bases with no gene match: 13. CDR3 nucleotide sequence: TGTGCCAGCAGCTTACGACAGGGGAGTCGGATGGTGACTGAAGCTTTCTTT. Its translation: CASSLRQGSRMVTEAFF.

V is TRBV6-5 and J is TRBJ2-5; 7 bases fit TRBD1. Germline loops: CDR1 MNHEY, CDR2 SVGAGI. Losses at the gene ends were 5 bases for V and 4 bases for J; bases not matched to a gene: 7. This CDR3 contains 14 residues. The DNA for the CDR3 is TGTGCCAGCAGTACAGGGGTTTTGGGAGAGACCCAGTACTTC. Protein product: CASSTGVLGETQYF.

The chain joins TRBV10-1 to TRBJ2-1; 8 bases are a match to TRBD2. The ends lost 3 bases at V and 7 bases at J; junction bases unmatched: 8. Germline V CDR1 and CDR2: WNHNN, SYGVQD (reference sequence). The length of the CDR3 is 15 residues. The CDR3 DNA follows: TGCGCCAGCAGTGAACTAGCGGATGGGGCTAATGAGCAGTTCTTC. Translating it yields CASSELADGANEQFF.

The rearrangement uses TRBV10-3 and TRBJ2-4, with D unclear. The CDR3 sequence is 15 residues long. V shed 0 bases and J shed 0 bases, with 6 bases lying between them. Germline V lookup: CDR1 ENHRY, CDR2 SYGVKD. The CDR3 DNA sequence: TGTGCCATCAGTGAGTCGGCGGTAGCCAAAAACATTCAGTACTTC. This codes for CAISESAVAKNIQYF.

The chain recombines TRBV9 with TRBJ2-7, with 7 bases that match TRBD2. The CDR3 totals 15 residues. The V segment lost 0 bases and the J segment 5 bases; nucleotides outside the gene matches: 8. Germline lookup yields CDR1 SGDLS and CDR2 YYNGEE. The chain's CDR3 is CASSVVGGSSDEQYF. Written as DNA, the CDR3 is TGTGCCAGCAGCGTAGTTGGCGGGAGTAGCGACGAGCAGTACTTC.

The chain recombines TRBV9 with TRBJ2-1; D unclear. Trimming shortened V by 4 bases and J by 6 bases, and 8 bases separated the two germline ends. Germline CDR1 and CDR2: SGDLS and YYNGEE. The CDR3 runs to 12 residues. Here the CDR3 DNA reads TGTGCCAGCAGCTACCTCCCCAATGAGCAGTTCTTC. It is translated as CASSYLPNEQFF.